This T cell receptor beta chain stems from a study of blood T cell repertoires in COVID-19. Study details: Acute and convalescent COVID-19 samples came from the United States, Italy and Spain.

Germline V lookup: CDR1 SGHNT, CDR2 YYREEE (reference sequence). Trimming took off 2 bases at V and 2 bases at J, with 5 bases between the two ends. The CDR3 loop spans 12 amino acids. Original processing notes: Researchers report that nucleated cell counts were estimated from reference gene primer amplification. The protocol was immunoSEQ multiplex PCR, while the TCRdb copy is restricted to in-frame clones and leaves out a portion. That table supplies the V and J calls and clone size; D and trimming were determined from the DNA. There are over 55,000 clones in the sample; roughly 80% occur only once, and 3.8% lies in the top ten. Participant age was about 18 to 89 years, and participants resided in roughly 25 US areas.

The rearrangement joins TRBV5-4 to TRBJ2-7; no reliable D call. Specimen: PBMCs or T cells enriched from blood (not recorded which). The sequence derives from a woman between 40 and 50 years old with acute COVID-19. CDR3 sequence (DNA): TGTGCCAGCAGCTTTGGAGCCTACGAGCAGTACTTC. Translation: CASSFGAYEQYF.